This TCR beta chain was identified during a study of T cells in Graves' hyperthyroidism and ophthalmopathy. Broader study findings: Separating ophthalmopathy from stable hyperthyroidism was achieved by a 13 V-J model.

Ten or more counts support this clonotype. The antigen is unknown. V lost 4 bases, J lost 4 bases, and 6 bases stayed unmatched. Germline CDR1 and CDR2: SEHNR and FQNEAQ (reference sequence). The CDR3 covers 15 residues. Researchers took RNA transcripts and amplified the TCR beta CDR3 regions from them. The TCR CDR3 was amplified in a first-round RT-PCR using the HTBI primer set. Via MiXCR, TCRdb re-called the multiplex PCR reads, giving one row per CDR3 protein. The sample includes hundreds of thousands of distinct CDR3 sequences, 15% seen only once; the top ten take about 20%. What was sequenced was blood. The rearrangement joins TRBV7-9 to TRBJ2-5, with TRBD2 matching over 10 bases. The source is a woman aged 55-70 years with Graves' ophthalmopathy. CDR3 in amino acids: CASSSPRLAGETQYF. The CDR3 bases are TGTGCCAGCAGCTCCCCGAGACTAGCGGGAGAGACCCAGTACTTC.